This T cell receptor beta chain appears in the sequencing data of a study of OX40 agonist ivuxolimab in advanced cancers. Overall study findings and caveats: There were, on average, more expanded clones in CD8+ T cells than in CD4+. Clonal expansion in partial responders at 0.1-3.0 mg/kg ranked among the lowest.

This table comes from immunoSEQ multiplex PCR, and its TCRdb copy is limited to in-frame clones, with some not included. The top ten hold 2.5% to 3.5% of the sample, which has 55,000 to 65,000 clones, about 88% seen once. Turning to this clone: Its antigen is undetermined.

Per the germline V gene, CDR1 is SGHRS and CDR2 is YFSETQ. CDR3 size: 15 residues. The trim removed 4 bases at V and 4 bases at J, leaving 5 bases unmatched. V usage is TRBV5-1 and J usage is TRBJ2-5, with 12 bases that match TRBD1. The TCR comes from an adult with an advanced solid tumor such as melanoma, head and neck, liver or kidney cancer. The sequences come from CD4+ or CD8+ T cells sorted from blood, collected in a trial of the OX40 agonist ivuxolimab. CDR3 in amino acids: CASSTGTGGPETQYF. Written as DNA, the CDR3 is TGCGCCAGCAGCACCGGGACAGGGGGCCCAGAGACCCAGTACTTC.